This T cell receptor (beta chain) was recovered during a study of T-cell reconstitution after alpha-beta-depleted transplantation in children. Preparation of the TCRbeta library was carried out with unique molecular identifiers. TCRdb reprocessed the PCR reads with MiXCR, giving one entry per CDR3 protein. This sample has 500,000 or so distinct CDR3 sequences, with 30% to 35% found just once. CDR3 length: 16 amino acids. CDR1 and CDR2 from the germline V gene are SGHNT and YYREEE (reference sequence). The V segment lost 3 bases and the J segment 3 bases; nucleotides outside the gene matches: 6. This chain uses TRBV5-4 with TRBJ2-3; TRBD2 aligns across 11 bases. The source material was PBMCs from the stem cell graft donor, sampled from the stem cell graft. This sequence was found in a human donor who donated a stem cell graft to a child with aplastic anemia. DNA for the CDR3: TGTGCCAGCAGCTACGGGACTAGCGGCAATACAGATACGCAGTATTTT. This codes for CASSYGTSGNTDTQYF.